Sequencing of this T cell receptor (beta chain) was carried out in a study of T cells in AML relapse after transplant (dated by TCRdb to about 2019). In the study overall: Clinically matched patients in whom long-term complete remission was maintained, with more than 3 years of follow-up, were used as remission controls. Remission samples were obtained from bone marrow collected about 1 year after HSCT from patients in whom complete remission was maintained. In a retrospective study, inhibitory receptor expression and TCR repertoires of bone marrow T cells were examined in patients who had received allogeneic HSCT for myeloid malignancy. General conclusions and limits of the study: Very few samples underpinned the TCR repertoire comparisons, and for unsorted bone marrow each group had only a few individuals.

Libraries were built with PCR. TCR alpha and beta chains were amplified from RNA with a modified RACE PCR protocol rather than multiplex PCR. The libraries were sequenced on an Illumina MiSeq, and sample-specific barcode combinations were used to demultiplex the raw reads. On the authors' methods: TCR clonotypes were identified from the sequencing reads using MiXCR software. TCRdb handled the public reads itself, with Q25 trimming in fastp and clone calling in MiXCR, and kept productive beta chains. Rows with one shared CDR3 protein collapse into an entry with the most common genes and DNA. TCRdb's processing, not the authors', yielded these V and J calls. This sample has fewer than 4,500 distinct CDR3 sequences in its table, and around 11% of those were observed once. The top ten constitute about 30% of the sample. Compared with the rest of its sample, this clonotype is medium-sized (0.01 to 0.1%). The specificity of this receptor is unknown. Qualities for individual bases were not recorded, and no much larger clone is one base off.

Relative to germline, V is 1 base shorter and J is 3 bases shorter, with 10 bases between their ends. The CDR3 runs 13 residues from the cysteine to the phenylalanine. Kept here is only the CDR3 DNA, which spans 39 bases and is read in frame from base 1. The germline V gene (reference sequence) sets CDR1 to DFQATT and CDR2 to SNEGSKA. The sequence came from a human donor who had a stem cell transplant for acute myeloid leukemia. After a transplant, some T cells may have been passed on by the graft donor. The specimen was bone marrow, either the whole sample or a sorted T cell fraction (not recorded which), collected in complete remission. The receptor chain draws on TRBV20-1 and TRBJ2-7; the D gene assignment is ambiguous. CDR3 region: CSARVARNYEQYF. The DNA sequence reads TGCAGTGCTAGAGTGGCACGGAACTACGAGCAGTACTTC.